A selection of T cell receptor beta chains follows, all from one sample in a study of blood T cell repertoires in COVID-19. Only in-frame clones appear in the TCRdb table, and some are missing; sequencing was by immunoSEQ multiplex PCR. The sample lists around 230,000 clones; approximately 83% were seen once. Sequencing was performed on PBMCs or T cells enriched from blood (not recorded which). Source of these receptors: a woman in her thirties or forties with acute COVID-19. Both conserved end residues are part of each CDR3. The D gene is left open where the match is weak. Only part of the rows carry a size: once, few, many, or a class if the clone is expanded.

d_call	clone_size	v_call	j_call	cdr3_nt	cdr3_aa
.	once	TRBV2	TRBJ2-2	TGTGCCAGCAGTGAAGTGTCGGAGATCGGGGAGCTGTTTTTT	CASSEVSEIGELFF
.	.	TRBV4-1	TRBJ1-2	TGCGCCAGCAGCCAAGTTGGGGGCTCCAACTATGGCTACACCTTC	CASSQVGGSNYGYTF
.	.	TRBV3-1/TRBV3-2	TRBJ1-5	TGTGCCAGCAAGACTGGGAATCAGCCCCAGCATTTT	CASKTGNQPQHF
TRBD1	.	TRBV29-1	TRBJ1-2	TGCAGCGTTACCCCGGGACAGGGGGTTCATGGCTACACCTTC	CSVTPGQGVHGYTF
.	.	TRBV5-8	TRBJ2-7	TGTGCCAGCCTTAAAACCTACGAGCAGTACTTC	CASLKTYEQYF
.	.	TRBV25-1	TRBJ1-2	TGTGCCAGCAGTGAATTCAGGGTAGGGTCGGACTATGGCTACACCTTC	CASSEFRVGSDYGYTF
TRBD1	.	TRBV27	TRBJ1-5	TGTGCCAGCAGTTCCAGGACAGGGGGCAATCAGCCCCAGCATTTT	CASSSRTGGNQPQHF
.	.	TRBV5-1	TRBJ2-3	TGCGCCAGCAGCTTGGAGACTGCGTCCACAGATACGCAGTATTTT	CASSLETASTDTQYF
.	.	TRBV6-5	TRBJ2-7	TGTGCCAGCAGTTACTTTAGAGATTCCTACGAGCAGTACTTC	CASSYFRDSYEQYF
TRBD2	.	TRBV6-5	TRBJ2-7	TGTGCCAGCCCTAGGGGCGGGGGGGACTACGAGCAGTACTTC	CASPRGGGDYEQYF
.	.	TRBV27	TRBJ2-2	TGTGCCAGCAGCCAGGGGTGGTCCGGGGAGCTGTTTTTT	CASSQGWSGELFF
.	.	TRBV12-3/TRBV12-4	TRBJ1-1	TGTGCCAGCAGGAGGGCAAAGAACACTGAAGCTTTCTTT	CASRRAKNTEAFF
TRBD1	.	TRBV5-4	TRBJ1-5	TGTGCCAGCAGCTTGGATCCAGGGGGTGAGCAGCCCCAGCATTTT	CASSLDPGGEQPQHF
.	.	TRBV18	TRBJ1-5	TGTGCCAGCTCACCACAGCGGGGGGGCAATCAGCCCCAGCATTTT	CASSPQRGGNQPQHF
.	once	TRBV24-1	TRBJ2-3	TGTGCCACCAGCGCGACACTAGCTGGCACAGATACGCAGTATTTT	CATSATLAGTDTQYF
TRBD2	.	TRBV15	TRBJ2-1	TGTGCCACCAGCGGACTAGCGGGAGGTCTCAATGAGCAGTTCTTC	CATSGLAGGLNEQFF
.	.	TRBV5-1	TRBJ2-3	TGCGCCAGCAGCCTACAGAGTGCTAGCACAGATACGCAGTATTTT	CASSLQSASTDTQYF
TRBD1	few	TRBV25-1	TRBJ2-7	TGTGCCAGCAGTGACCCCGGGACAGGGTCACCCTACGAGCAGTACTTC	CASSDPGTGSPYEQYF
TRBD1	.	TRBV29-1	TRBJ2-1	TGCAGCGTTGCGCCGGGACAGGCGGACAATGAGCAGTTCTTC	CSVAPGQADNEQFF
.	.	TRBV12-3/TRBV12-4	TRBJ2-1	TGTGCCAGCAGTCCCGGGACTTTCAATGAGCAGTTCTTC	CASSPGTFNEQFF
.	.	TRBV3-1/TRBV3-2	TRBJ2-3	TGTGCCAGCAGCCAAGGTGTGGGAGGACGAAATACGCAGTATTTT	CASSQGVGGRNTQYF
TRBD2	.	TRBV6-5	TRBJ2-7	TGTGCCAGCTCCCCCCTAGCGGGAGTGTCCTACGAGCAGTACTTC	CASSPLAGVSYEQYF
.	.	TRBV6-1	TRBJ1-3	TGTGCCAGCAGTGAATCTCTCGGCAGGGCTGGAAACACCATATATTTT	CASSESLGRAGNTIYF
.	.	TRBV6-9	TRBJ1-6	TGTGCCAGCAGGCGGAGATCTTCACCCCTCCACTTT	CASRRRSSPLHF
.	.	TRBV25-1	TRBJ2-2	TGTGCCAGCAGTGACATCGGTAACACCGGGGAGCTGTTTTTT	CASSDIGNTGELFF
TRBD2	few	TRBV6-5	TRBJ2-1	TGTGCCAGCAAACTAGCGGACAGCTCCTACAATGAGCAGTTCTTC	CASKLADSSYNEQFF
TRBD1	.	TRBV4-1	TRBJ2-7	TGCGCCAGCAGCCAAACAGGGGACTACGAGCAGTACTTC	CASSQTGDYEQYF
.	.	TRBV5-4	TRBJ1-2	TGTGCCAGCAGCTTGCCAAGCAACTATGGCTACACCTTC	CASSLPSNYGYTF
TRBD1	few	TRBV6-5	TRBJ2-7	TGTGCCAGCAGGAGAGGGGGACAGGGGGACGAGCAGTACTTC	CASRRGGQGDEQYF
TRBD1	.	TRBV18	TRBJ1-2	TGTGCCAGCTCACCAAAGCAGGGGGAGTTCTATGGCTACACCTTC	CASSPKQGEFYGYTF
.	once	TRBV6-5	TRBJ1-4	TGTGCCAGCAGTTACTCTAGGGGAGGCGAAAAACTGTTTTTT	CASSYSRGGEKLFF
TRBD2	.	TRBV2	TRBJ2-1	TGTGCCAGCAGTAGACGGACTAGCGGGTTCGATGAGCAGTTCTTC	CASSRRTSGFDEQFF
.	.	TRBV5-1	TRBJ1-6	TGCGCCAGTACCGCCGGGATTACCAATTCACCCCTCCACTTT	CASTAGITNSPLHF
.	.	TRBV6-5	TRBJ1-1	TGTGCCAGCACTGTAGGTCAGGGCACTGAAGCTTTCTTT	CASTVGQGTEAFF
TRBD1	once	TRBV5-6	TRBJ1-1	TGTGCCAGCAGCTTAGGACAGGGTGAAGCTTTCTTT	CASSLGQGEAFF
.	.	TRBV6-5	TRBJ1-2	TGTGCCAGCAGACGCGACCCGGGAGGGGGCTACACCTTC	CASRRDPGGGYTF
.	.	TRBV6-1	TRBJ2-7	TGTGCCAGCAGTGAGGACATCAGTAAGTACTTC	CASSEDISKYF
TRBD2	.	TRBV10-3	TRBJ2-1	TGTGCCATCAGTGATAGCGGGTTAGGGTACAATGAGCAGTTCTTC	CAISDSGLGYNEQFF
TRBD1	.	TRBV11-2	TRBJ2-5	TGTGCCAGCAGCCCGACGAGTGACAGGGTTGAGACCCAGTACTTC	CASSPTSDRVETQYF
TRBD2	.	TRBV5-1	TRBJ2-1	TGCGCCAGCAGCTTGGACTCTGCGGGAGCTTACAATGAGCAGTTCTTC	CASSLDSAGAYNEQFF
.	few	TRBV25-1	TRBJ2-4	TGTGCCAGCAGTGAAACTCTAGCCAAAAACATTCAGTACTTC	CASSETLAKNIQYF